A few counts support the clone carrying this T cell receptor beta chain. Its antigen remains unidentified. This sample is part of a study of OX40 agonist ivuxolimab in advanced cancers. Overall study context: Those treated in dose escalation had hepatocellular carcinoma, melanoma, renal cell cancer or head and neck cancer. Of the patients, three showed partial responses, one with hepatocellular carcinoma and two with cutaneous melanoma.

Data came from immunoSEQ multiplex PCR; TCRdb stores just in-frame clones and leaves some out. The repertoire includes about 30,000 clones, about 83% of them detected once, and 25% sits in the top ten. Study observations and caveats: Normalized T-cell clonal expansion was also low in some nonresponders.

V lost 5 bases and J lost 5; bases outside the gene matches: 7. Germline values: CDR1 SGDLS, CDR2 YYNGEE. CDR3 size: 14 residues. The genes are TRBV9 and TRBJ1-1; 9 nucleotides match TRBD1. The source of this sequence is an adult with an advanced solid tumor such as melanoma, head and neck, liver or kidney cancer. The input for sequencing was CD4+ or CD8+ T cells sorted from blood, taken in a trial of the OX40 agonist ivuxolimab. The CDR3 DNA reads as TGTGCCAGCAGGGTGGGGACAGGGATGACTGAAGCTTTCTTT. Translated, it gives CASRVGTGMTEAFF. Supplemented by reference TRBV9 and TRBJ1-1, the full variable domain reads DSGVTQTPKHLITATGQRVTLRCSPRSGDLSVYWYQQSLDQGLQFLIQYYNGEERAKGNILERFSAQQFPDLHSELNLSSLELGDSALYFCASRVGTGMTEAFFGQGTRLTVV.